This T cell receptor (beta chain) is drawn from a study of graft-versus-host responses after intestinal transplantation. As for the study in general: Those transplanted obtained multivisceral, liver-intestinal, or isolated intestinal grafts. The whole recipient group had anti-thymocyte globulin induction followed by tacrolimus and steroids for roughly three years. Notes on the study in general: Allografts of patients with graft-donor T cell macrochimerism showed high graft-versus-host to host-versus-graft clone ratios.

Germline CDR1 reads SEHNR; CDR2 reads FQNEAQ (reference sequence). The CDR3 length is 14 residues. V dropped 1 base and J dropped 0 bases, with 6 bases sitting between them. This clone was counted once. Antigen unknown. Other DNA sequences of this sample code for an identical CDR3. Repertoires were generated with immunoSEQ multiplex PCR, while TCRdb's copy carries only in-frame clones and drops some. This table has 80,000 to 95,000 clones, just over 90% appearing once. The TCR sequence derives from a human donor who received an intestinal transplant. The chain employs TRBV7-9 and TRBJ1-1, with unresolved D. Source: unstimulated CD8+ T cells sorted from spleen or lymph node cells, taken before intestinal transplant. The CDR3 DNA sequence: TGTGCCAGCAGCTTAGGCGGGGTGAACACTGAAGCTTTCTTT. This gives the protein CASSLGGVNTEAFF.